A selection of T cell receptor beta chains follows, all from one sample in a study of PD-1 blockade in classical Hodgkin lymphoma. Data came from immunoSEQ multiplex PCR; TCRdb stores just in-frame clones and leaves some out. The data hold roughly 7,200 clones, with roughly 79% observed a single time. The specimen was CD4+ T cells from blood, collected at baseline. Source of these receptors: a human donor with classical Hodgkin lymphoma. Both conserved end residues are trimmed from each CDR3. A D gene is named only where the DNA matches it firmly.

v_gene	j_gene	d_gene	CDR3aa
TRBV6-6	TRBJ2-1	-	ASSYSVYEQF
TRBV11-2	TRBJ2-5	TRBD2	ASSPRTSGSRWETQY
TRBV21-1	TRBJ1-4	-	ASSKVAETATNEKLF
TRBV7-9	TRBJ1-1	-	ASSFWNTEAF
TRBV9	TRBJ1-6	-	ASSVIAEGNSPLH
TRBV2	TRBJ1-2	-	ASSGTYYGYT
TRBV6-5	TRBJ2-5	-	ASSLGSQTQY
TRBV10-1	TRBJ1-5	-	ASSAPGQPQH
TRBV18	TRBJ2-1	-	ASSARGNEQF
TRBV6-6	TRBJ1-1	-	ASINNLNTEAF
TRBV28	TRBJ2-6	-	AINVGGISGANVLT
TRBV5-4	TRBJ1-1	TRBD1	ASSPGTGGLNTEAF
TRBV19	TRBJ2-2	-	ASSTTGSTGELF
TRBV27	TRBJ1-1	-	ASSNGQHQAF
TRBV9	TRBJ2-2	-	ASSALVESGELF
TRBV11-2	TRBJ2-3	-	ASRSLYTPRGTDTQY
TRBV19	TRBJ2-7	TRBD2	ASSITSGRALEQY
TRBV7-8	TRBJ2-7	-	ASSLEAGWMYEQY
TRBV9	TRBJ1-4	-	ASSVSGEEKLF
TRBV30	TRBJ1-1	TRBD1	ARRGKGATNTEAF
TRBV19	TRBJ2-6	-	ASSFRVGANVLT
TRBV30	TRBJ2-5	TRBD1	AWTSGQGKETQY
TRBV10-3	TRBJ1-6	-	AIRAQAGLGYNSPLH
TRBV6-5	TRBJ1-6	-	ASSYSISHRSPLH
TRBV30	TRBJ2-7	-	AWSPTGREFEQY
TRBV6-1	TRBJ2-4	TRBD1	AIAHKGGYGNIQY
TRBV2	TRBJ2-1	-	ASSETGSPLAEQF
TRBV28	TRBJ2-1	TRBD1	ASSLRRRGLDEQF
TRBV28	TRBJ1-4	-	ASSPGTFNEKLF
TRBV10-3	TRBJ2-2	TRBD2	AIRVAGGGAGELF
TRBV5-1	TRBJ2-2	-	ASSLDPGATGELF
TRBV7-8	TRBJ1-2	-	ASSGGWSALEGYT
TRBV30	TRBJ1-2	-	ACPRNYGYT
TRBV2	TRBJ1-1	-	ASSESGFRTEAF
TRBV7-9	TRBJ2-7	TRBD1	ASSLGQEEQY
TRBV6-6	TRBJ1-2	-	ASSRAGQGYGYT
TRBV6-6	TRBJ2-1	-	ASSYSRRDPF
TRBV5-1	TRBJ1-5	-	ASSALPDSNQPQH
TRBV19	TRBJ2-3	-	ASSSFVGLGGTQY
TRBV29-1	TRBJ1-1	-	STRDTRSTEAF
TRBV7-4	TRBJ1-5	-	ASSHIQGFENQPQH
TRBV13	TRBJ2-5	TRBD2	ASSWGTSGAAYTKETQY
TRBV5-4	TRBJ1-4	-	ASSFGATNEKLF
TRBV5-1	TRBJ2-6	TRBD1	ASSAPARTGVYSGANVLT
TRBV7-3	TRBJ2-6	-	ASSLVPRLQSRANVLT